Presented here are 21 T cell receptor beta chains from one specimen sequenced in a study of T cells in Graves' hyperthyroidism and ophthalmopathy (dated by TCRdb to the late 2010s). The receptor library was made with multiplex PCR. The listed sequencing device is Illumina HiSeq 2000. TCR beta CDR3 regions were amplified from RNA transcripts. A first-round RT-PCR of the TCR CDR3 used the HTBI primer set with the Qiagen OneStep RT-PCR kit. Using fastp trimming at Q25 and MiXCR clonotype assembly, TCRdb reanalyzed the public sequencing data and kept in-frame beta chains. Merged by CDR3 protein, the rows form single entries marked with the most common genes and DNA. The sample yields roughly 740,000 distinct CDR3 sequences; 16% were counted once. The leading ten clones occupy about 8.4% of the sample. Sequencing input: blood. Source of these receptors: a man younger than 35 with Graves' hyperthyroidism.

The chain couples TRBV4-1 to TRBJ2-1; D is ambiguous. The V end lost 0 bases, the J end lost 6 bases, and 12 bases lay between the germline ends. The CDR3 is 15 residues long. Germline CDR1 reads MGHRA; CDR2 reads YSYEKL. As DNA, the CDR3 is TGCGCCAGCAGCCAAGATCAAAGGGTAGTCAATGAGCAGTTCTTC. Residues: CASSQDQRVVNEQFF.

This clonotype showed up just a few times. The chain joins TRBV19 to TRBJ2-7; TRBD2 aligns across 9 bases. CDR3 length equals 15 residues. V gave up 4 bases and J gave up 1 base; unmatched junction bases: 5. Germline V lookup: CDR1 LNHDA, CDR2 SQIVND (reference sequence). CDR3 sequence reads: CASSKSSGRSYEQYF. Here the CDR3 DNA reads TGTGCCAGTAGTAAGAGTAGCGGGAGATCCTACGAGCAGTACTTC.

This clonotype was seen many times. The V gene is TRBV7-2, the J gene TRBJ1-2; unclear D gene. The CDR3 contains 14 residues. Trimming shortened V by 1 base and J by 0 bases, and 6 bases separated the two germline ends. Germline CDR1 is SGHTA and CDR2 is FQGNSA. As DNA, the CDR3 is TGTGCCAGCAGCTTAGGAGTAGCTAACTATGGCTACACCTTC. Its translation is CASSLGVANYGYTF.

Many counts were recorded for this clonotype. This chain uses TRBV27 with TRBJ2-1, with 7 nucleotides matching TRBD1. In germline, CDR1 is MNHEY, CDR2 SMNVEV (reference sequence). J gave up 8 bases and V 7 bases, and 14 bases lay outside the gene matches. CDR3 length equals 15 residues. CDR3 amino acids: CASTLRGGAFHEQFF. The DNA for the CDR3 is TGTGCCAGCACCTTAAGAGGGGGCGCTTTCCATGAGCAGTTCTTC.

This chain joins TRBV29-1 and TRBJ2-3; perhaps D is TRBD1 or TRBD2 (7 bases each). The V gene lost 6 bases and the J gene lost 0 bases, with 13 bases spanning the gap. Germline lookup yields CDR1 SQVTM and CDR2 ANQGSEA. The CDR3 has 14 amino acids. CDR3 DNA sequence: TGCAGCGTCCCAGGGGGGGGAAGCACAGATACGCAGTATTTT. Its protein is CSVPGGGSTDTQYF.

Ten or more counts support this clonotype. V gene TRBV2 combines with J gene TRBJ2-1; 11 bases match TRBD2. Trimming cost V 3 bases and J 7 bases; bases outside gene matches: 5. The CDR3 has 15 amino acids. Germline V CDR1 and CDR2: SNHLY, FYNNEI. CDR3 coding DNA: TGTGCCAGCAGTGAGGGACTAGCGGACAATAATGAGCAGTTCTTC. It encodes CASSEGLADNNEQFF.

This clonotype was seen repeatedly, ten times or more. The chain couples TRBV10-3 to TRBJ1-1, with 7 bases that match TRBD1. The ends lost 6 bases at V and 1 base at J; junction bases unmatched: 5. The CDR3 consists of 14 residues. Germline-derived CDR1 and CDR2 are ENHRY and SYGVKD. CDR3 loop: CAIRDRSENTEAFF. The CDR3 DNA sequence: TGTGCCATCAGGGACAGGTCCGAGAACACTGAAGCTTTCTTT.

The chain is built from TRBV6-2 or TRBV6-3 and TRBJ2-7; TRBD1 aligns across 8 bases. V lost 5 bases, J lost 1 base, and 10 bases stayed unmatched. CDR3 length: 16 residues. Germline CDR1 MNHEY, CDR2 SVGEGT. In DNA form, the CDR3 reads TGTGCCAGCAGTCTCAGGACAGGGTTGAAATCCTACGAGCAGTACTTC. Translating it yields CASSLRTGLKSYEQYF.

This clonotype was counted many times. The chain is built from TRBV20-1 and TRBJ2-3; TRBD2 matches at 8 bases. The germline V gene has CDR1 DFQATT and CDR2 SNEGSKA (reference sequence). There are 13 residues in the CDR3. The V gene end was trimmed by 7 bases and the J gene end by 3 bases; junction bases not matched to a gene: 6. CDR3 DNA: TGCAGTGAGAGCGGGAGTGTAACAGATACGCAGTATTTT. Protein product: CSESGSVTDTQYF.

Ten or more counts support this clonotype. The V gene is TRBV5-5, the J gene TRBJ1-1; perhaps TRBD1 as D (5 bases). V was shortened by 4 bases and J by 3 bases, with 10 bases between the two germline ends. The CDR3 length is 13 residues. Germline V gene data show CDR1 as SGHKS and CDR2 as YYEKEE (reference sequence). The CDR3 sequence is CASSQVGDTEAFF. CDR3 DNA: TGTGCCAGCAGCCAGGTAGGGGACACTGAAGCTTTCTTT.

The table lists this clonotype with a few counts. The chain combines TRBV2 with TRBJ2-1; 7 bases are shared with TRBD2. CDR3 size: 13 residues. Unmatched junction bases numbered 2, after V lost 6 bases and J lost 3 bases. CDR1 is SNHLY and CDR2 is FYNNEI in the germline V gene. The CDR3 loop reads CASRAGVYNEQFF. As DNA, the CDR3 is TGTGCCAGCAGGGCGGGAGTCTACAATGAGCAGTTCTTC.

In its sample, this clonotype was seen many times. V is TRBV6-1 and J is TRBJ1-2; a weak D match, TRBD1 (5 bases). Trimming stripped 3 bases from V and 5 bases from J, with 7 bases between. Germline V gives CDR1 MNHNS, CDR2 SASEGT. The CDR3 has 12 amino acids. The CDR3 coding sequence is TGTGCCAGCAGTGAGGGACCTTATGGCTACACCTTC. Its protein is CASSEGPYGYTF.

This clonotype was seen repeatedly, ten times or more. The chain employs TRBV7-3 and TRBJ2-1, with 7 nucleotides matching TRBD1. V lost 5 bases, J lost 0 bases, and 4 bases stayed unmatched. Germline assignment: CDR1 SGHTA and CDR2 FQGTGA. This CDR3 spans 15 amino acids. The chain's CDR3 is CASSTTGSSYNEQFF. The CDR3 DNA reads as TGTGCCAGCAGCACGACAGGGTCCTCCTACAATGAGCAGTTCTTC.

The chain has TRBV6-1 and TRBJ2-2; TRBD1 matches at 10 bases. CDR1 and CDR2 from the germline V gene are MNHNS and SASEGT. The CDR3 sequence is 15 residues long. Germline trimming cut 6 bases from V and 3 bases from J; bases unmatched to any gene: 4. The CDR3 sequence: CASSDRGHHTGELFF. The CDR3 DNA reads as TGTGCCAGCAGCGACAGGGGGCATCACACCGGGGAGCTGTTTTTT.

The table lists this clonotype with many counts. V gene TRBV30 combines with J gene TRBJ2-1; TRBD2 matches at 11 bases. The CDR3 has 18 residues. V gave up 0 bases and J gave up 1 base; unmatched junction bases: 8. Looked up from germline, CDR1 is GTSNPN and CDR2 is SVGIG (reference sequence). CDR3 amino acids: CAWSVWRTSGLSYNEQFF. Here the CDR3 DNA reads TGTGCCTGGAGTGTGTGGCGGACTAGCGGGTTGTCCTACAATGAGCAGTTCTTC.

The chain recombines TRBV6-1 with TRBJ2-6; D may be TRBD1 (7 bases). The CDR3 has 15 amino acids. The V gene's germline CDR1 is MNHNS and CDR2 SASEGT. The germline V and J ends were trimmed by 8 bases and 2 bases, with 13 bases remaining between them. The CDR3, as DNA: TGTGCCAGCCGGCAGGGGGGAGCTGGGGCCAACGTCCTGACTTTC. This encodes CASRQGGAGANVLTF.

Many counts were recorded for this clonotype. This chain joins TRBV6-1 and TRBJ1-5; D possibly corresponds to TRBD1 (5 bases). With 2 bases removed from V and 3 bases from J, the gap between germline ends came to 8 bases. From germline, CDR1 is MNHNS and CDR2 SASEGT. CDR3 length: 14 amino acids. The CDR3 coding sequence is TGTGCCAGCAGTGAAAGTGGGACCAATCAGCCCCAGCATTTT. It codes for CASSESGTNQPQHF.

The rearrangement links TRBV5-8 to TRBJ2-1; 8 bases fit TRBD2. The CDR3 loop spans 18 amino acids. In germline, CDR1 is SGHTS, CDR2 YDEGEE. The ends lost 1 base at V and 2 bases at J; junction bases unmatched: 11. CDR3 coding DNA: TGTGCCAGCAGCTTGCGGTACGCACTAGCGGATCCCTACAATGAGCAGTTCTTC. Translating gives CASSLRYALADPYNEQFF.

This clonotype was detected many times. Without the conserved terminal phenylalanine or tryptophan, this CDR3 likely stems from a read error. The J gene is TRBJ2-7, the V gene TRBV6-5; D remains ambiguous. The CDR3 runs 15 residues. V was trimmed by 0 bases and J by 2 bases, leaving 11 bases between them. CDR1 is MNHEY and CDR2 is SVGAGI in the germline V gene. Written as DNA, the CDR3 is TGTGCCAGCAGTTACTCAAGGTACTGGGCCTACGAGCAGTACCTC. This codes for CASSYSRYWAYEQYL.

V and J are TRBV6-2 or TRBV6-3 and TRBJ1-5; D not certain. The CDR3 extends over 16 amino acids. With 5 bases removed from V and 0 bases from J, the gap between germline ends came to 14 bases. Germline V CDR1 and CDR2: MNHEY, SVGEGT. For the CDR3, the DNA is TGTGCCAGCAGTCCTTGGACTGTTAATAGCAATCAGCCCCAGCATTTT. It codes for CASSPWTVNSNQPQHF.

The chain recombines TRBV19 with TRBJ1-2; no firm D call. The V and J ends lost 2 bases and 0 bases respectively, with 10 bases between them. This CDR3 spans 15 amino acids. Per the germline V gene, CDR1 is LNHDA and CDR2 is SQIVND (reference sequence). CDR3 nucleotides: TGTGCCAGTAGTATAAGTCCGCAGGCTAACTATGGCTACACCTTC. As protein: CASSISPQANYGYTF.